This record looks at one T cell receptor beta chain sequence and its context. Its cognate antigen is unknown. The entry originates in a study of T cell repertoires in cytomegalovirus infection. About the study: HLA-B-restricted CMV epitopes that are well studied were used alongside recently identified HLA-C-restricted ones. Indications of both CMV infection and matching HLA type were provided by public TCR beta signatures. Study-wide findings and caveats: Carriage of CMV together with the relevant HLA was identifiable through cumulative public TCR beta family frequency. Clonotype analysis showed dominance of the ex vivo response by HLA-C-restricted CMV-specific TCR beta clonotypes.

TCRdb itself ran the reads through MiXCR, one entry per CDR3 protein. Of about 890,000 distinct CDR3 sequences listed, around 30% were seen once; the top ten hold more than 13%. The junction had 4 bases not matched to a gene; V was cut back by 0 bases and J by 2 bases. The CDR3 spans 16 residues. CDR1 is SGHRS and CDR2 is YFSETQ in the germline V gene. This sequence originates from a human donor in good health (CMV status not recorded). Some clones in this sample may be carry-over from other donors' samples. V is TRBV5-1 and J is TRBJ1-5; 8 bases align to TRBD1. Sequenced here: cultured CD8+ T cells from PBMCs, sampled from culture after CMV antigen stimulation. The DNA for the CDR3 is TGCGCCAGCAGCTTGGGGACAGGGATCGGCAATCAGCCCCAGCATTTT. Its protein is CASSLGTGIGNQPQHF.